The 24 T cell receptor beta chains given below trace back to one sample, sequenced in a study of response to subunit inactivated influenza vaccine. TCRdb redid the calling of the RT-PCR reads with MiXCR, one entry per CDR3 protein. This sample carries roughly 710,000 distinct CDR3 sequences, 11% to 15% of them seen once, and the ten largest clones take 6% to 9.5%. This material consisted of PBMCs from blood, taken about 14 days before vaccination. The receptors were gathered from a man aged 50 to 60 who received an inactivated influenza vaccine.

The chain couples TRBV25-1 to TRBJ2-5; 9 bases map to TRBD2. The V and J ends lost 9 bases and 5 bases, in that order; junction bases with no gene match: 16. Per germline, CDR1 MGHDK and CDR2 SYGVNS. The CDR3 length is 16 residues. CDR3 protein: CASNKGGRAMGETQYF. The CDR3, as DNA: TGTGCCAGTAATAAAGGCGGGAGGGCCATGGGGGAGACCCAGTACTTC.

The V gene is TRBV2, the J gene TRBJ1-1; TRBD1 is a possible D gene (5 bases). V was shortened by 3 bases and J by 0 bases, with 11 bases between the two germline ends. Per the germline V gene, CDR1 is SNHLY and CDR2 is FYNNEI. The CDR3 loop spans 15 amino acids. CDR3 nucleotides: TGTGCCAGCAGTGAGCAGGACACCATGAACACTGAAGCTTTCTTT. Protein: CASSEQDTMNTEAFF.

CDR3 amino acids: CASRPGGSETQYF. The CDR3 nucleotides read TGTGCCAGCAGACCAGGGGGTTCCGAGACCCAGTACTTC. The genes are TRBV6-2 or TRBV6-3 and TRBJ2-5; 7 bases agree with TRBD1. With V trimmed by 6 bases and J by 5 bases, 6 bases remained unmatched. The CDR3 is 13 amino acids. The germline V gene has CDR1 MNHEY and CDR2 SVGEGT.

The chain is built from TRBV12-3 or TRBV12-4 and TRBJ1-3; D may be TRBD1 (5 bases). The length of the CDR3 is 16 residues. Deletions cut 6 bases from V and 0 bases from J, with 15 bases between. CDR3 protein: CASSRGWSFSGNTIYF. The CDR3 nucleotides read TGTGCCAGCAGCCGGGGGTGGTCCTTCTCTGGAAACACCATATATTTT.

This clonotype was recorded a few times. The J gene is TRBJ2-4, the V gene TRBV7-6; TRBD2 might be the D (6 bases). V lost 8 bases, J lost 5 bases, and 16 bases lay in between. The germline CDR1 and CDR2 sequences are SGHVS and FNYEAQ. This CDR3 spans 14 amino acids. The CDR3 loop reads CASLPEGPQNIQYF. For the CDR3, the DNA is TGTGCCAGCCTGCCGGAGGGTCCACAAAACATTCAGTACTTC.

The CDR3 bases are TGCAGTGCTACCAACAGGGGAAGGAGTTACGAGCAGTACTTC. Translation gives CSATNRGRSYEQYF. This sequence joins TRBV20-1 and TRBJ2-7; 7 bases fit TRBD1. J was trimmed by 4 bases and V by 4 bases; bases with no gene match: 10. Germline CDR1 DFQATT, CDR2 SNEGSKA (reference sequence). This CDR3 has 14 residues.

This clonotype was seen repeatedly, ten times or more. The CDR3 region has the DNA TGTGCCAGCAGCCGACTAGCGGGAGGGCCAGGGGAGCAGTTCTTC. Its translation: CASSRLAGGPGEQFF. The J gene is TRBJ2-1, the V gene TRBV5-6; 14 bases map to TRBD2. This CDR3 has 15 residues. Germline-derived CDR1 and CDR2 are SGHDT and YYEEEE. With V trimmed by 4 bases and J by 10 bases, 7 bases remained unmatched. Full variable domain (rest looked up from reference TRBV5-6 and TRBJ2-1): DAGVTQSPTHLIKTRGQQVTLRCSPKSGHDTVSWYQQALGQGPQFIFQYYEEEERQRGNFPDRFSGHQFPNYSSELNVNALLLGDSALYLCASSRLAGGPGEQFFGPGTRLTVL.

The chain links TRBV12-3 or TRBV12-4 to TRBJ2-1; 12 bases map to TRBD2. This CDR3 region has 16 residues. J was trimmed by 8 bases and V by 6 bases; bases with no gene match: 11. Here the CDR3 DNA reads TGTGCCAGCAGCCGTGGACTAGCGGGGCGATCAGATGAGCAGTTCTTC. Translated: CASSRGLAGRSDEQFF.

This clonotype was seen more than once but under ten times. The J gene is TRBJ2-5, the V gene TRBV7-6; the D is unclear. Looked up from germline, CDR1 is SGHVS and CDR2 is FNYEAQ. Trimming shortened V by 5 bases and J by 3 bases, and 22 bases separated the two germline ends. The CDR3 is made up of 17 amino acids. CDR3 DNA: TGTGCCAGCAGCCCAACCCCACAGTCCCGTAAGGAAGAGACCCAGTACTTC. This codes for CASSPTPQSRKEETQYF. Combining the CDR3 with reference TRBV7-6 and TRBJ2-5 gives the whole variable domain GAGVSQSPRYKVTKRGQDVALRCDPISGHVSLYWYRQALGQGPEFLTYFNYEAQQDKSGLPNDRFSAERPEGSISTLTIQRTEQRDSAMYRCASSPTPQSRKEETQYFGPGTRLLVL.

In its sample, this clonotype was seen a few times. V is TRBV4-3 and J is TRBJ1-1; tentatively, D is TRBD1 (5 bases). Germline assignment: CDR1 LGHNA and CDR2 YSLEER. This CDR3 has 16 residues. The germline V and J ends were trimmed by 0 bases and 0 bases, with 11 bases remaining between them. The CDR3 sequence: CASSQETGRLNTEAFF. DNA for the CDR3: TGCGCCAGCAGCCAAGAGACGGGACGGTTGAACACTGAAGCTTTCTTT.

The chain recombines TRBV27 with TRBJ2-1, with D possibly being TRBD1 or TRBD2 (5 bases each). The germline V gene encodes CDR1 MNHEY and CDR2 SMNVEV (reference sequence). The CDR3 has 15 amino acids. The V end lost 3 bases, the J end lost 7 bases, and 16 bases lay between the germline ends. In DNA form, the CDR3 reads TGTGCCAGCAGTTTTGGCCGGGGCTTGGGTAATGAGCAGTTCTTC. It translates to CASSFGRGLGNEQFF.

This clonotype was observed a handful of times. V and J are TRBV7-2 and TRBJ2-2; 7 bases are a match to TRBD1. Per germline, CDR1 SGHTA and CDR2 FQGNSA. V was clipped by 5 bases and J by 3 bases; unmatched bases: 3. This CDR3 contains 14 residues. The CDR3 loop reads CASSNTGDTGELFF. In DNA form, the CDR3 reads TGTGCCAGCAGCAATACAGGGGACACCGGGGAGCTGTTTTTT.

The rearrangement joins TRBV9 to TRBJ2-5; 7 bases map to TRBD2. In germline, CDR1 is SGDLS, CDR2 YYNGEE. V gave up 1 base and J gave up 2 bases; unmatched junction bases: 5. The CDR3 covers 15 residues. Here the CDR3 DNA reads TGTGCCAGCAGCGTACAGAGCGGGAATCAAGAGACCCAGTACTTC. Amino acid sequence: CASSVQSGNQETQYF.

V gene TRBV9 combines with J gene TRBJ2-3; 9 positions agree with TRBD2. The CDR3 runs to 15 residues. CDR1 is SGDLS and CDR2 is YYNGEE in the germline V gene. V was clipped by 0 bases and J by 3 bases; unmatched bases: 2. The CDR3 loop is CASSVGLAVTDTQYF. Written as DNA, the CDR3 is TGTGCCAGCAGCGTAGGACTAGCGGTTACAGATACGCAGTATTTT.

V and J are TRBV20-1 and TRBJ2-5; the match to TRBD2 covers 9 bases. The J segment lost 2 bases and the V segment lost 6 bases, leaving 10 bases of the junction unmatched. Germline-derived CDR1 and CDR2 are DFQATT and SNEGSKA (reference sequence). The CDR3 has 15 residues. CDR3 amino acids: CSALGASGIQETQYF. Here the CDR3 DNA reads TGCAGTGCCCTAGGGGCTAGCGGGATTCAAGAGACCCAGTACTTC.

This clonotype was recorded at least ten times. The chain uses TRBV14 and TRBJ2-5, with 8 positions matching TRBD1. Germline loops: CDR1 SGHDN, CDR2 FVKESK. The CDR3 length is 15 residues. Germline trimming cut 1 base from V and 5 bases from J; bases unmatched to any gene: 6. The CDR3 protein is CASSQGPGGKETQYF. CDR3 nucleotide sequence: TGTGCCAGCAGCCAAGGGCCAGGGGGCAAGGAGACCCAGTACTTC. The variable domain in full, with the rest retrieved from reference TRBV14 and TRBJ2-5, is EAGVTQFPSHSVIEKGQTVTLRCDPISGHDNLYWYRRVMGKEIKFLLHFVKESKQDESGMPNNRFLAERTGGTYSTLKVQPAELEDSGVYFCASSQGPGGKETQYFGPGTRLLVL.

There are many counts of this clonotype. The DNA for the CDR3 is TGCAGTGCTAGCGCCGAGGCTTACAATGAGCAGTTCTTC. This translates into CSASAEAYNEQFF. J is TRBJ2-1 and V is TRBV20-1, with no clear D. In germline, CDR1 is DFQATT, CDR2 SNEGSKA (reference sequence). The V gene lost 3 bases and the J gene lost 4 bases, with 10 bases spanning the gap. The CDR3 sequence is 13 residues long.

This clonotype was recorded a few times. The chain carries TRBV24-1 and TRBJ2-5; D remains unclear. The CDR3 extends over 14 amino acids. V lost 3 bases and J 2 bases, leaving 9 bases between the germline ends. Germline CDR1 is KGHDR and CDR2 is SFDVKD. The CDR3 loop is CATSDNFQQETQYF. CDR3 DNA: TGTGCCACCAGTGATAACTTCCAGCAAGAGACCCAGTACTTC.

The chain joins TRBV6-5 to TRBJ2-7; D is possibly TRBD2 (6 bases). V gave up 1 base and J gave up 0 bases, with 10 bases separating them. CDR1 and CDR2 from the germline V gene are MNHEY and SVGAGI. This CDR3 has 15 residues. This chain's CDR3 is CASSYYGGRSYEQYF. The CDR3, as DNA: TGTGCCAGCAGTTACTACGGGGGTCGCTCCTACGAGCAGTACTTC.

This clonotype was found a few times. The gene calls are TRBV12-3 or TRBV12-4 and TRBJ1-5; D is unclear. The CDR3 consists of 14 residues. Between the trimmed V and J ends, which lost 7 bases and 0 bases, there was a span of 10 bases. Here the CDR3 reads CASNYFGSNQPQHF. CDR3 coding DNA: TGTGCCAGCAATTACTTCGGTAGCAATCAGCCCCAGCATTTT.

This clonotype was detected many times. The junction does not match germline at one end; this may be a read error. This chain's CDR3 is CASSLGGLSYNEQFF. DNA of the CDR3: TGTGCCAGCAGCTTAGGTGGGTTATCCTACAATGAGCAGTTCTTC. V gene TRBV5-1 combines with J gene TRBJ2-1; D is unresolved. The CDR3 has 15 residues. Germline-derived CDR1 and CDR2 are SGHRS and YFSETQ.

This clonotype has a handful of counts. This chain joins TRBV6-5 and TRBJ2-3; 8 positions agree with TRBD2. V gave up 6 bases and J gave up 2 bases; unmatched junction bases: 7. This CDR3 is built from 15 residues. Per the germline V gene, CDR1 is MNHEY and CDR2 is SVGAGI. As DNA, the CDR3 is TGTGCCAGCAGCTATGCGGGGGGAAACACAGATACGCAGTATTTT. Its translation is CASSYAGGNTDTQYF.

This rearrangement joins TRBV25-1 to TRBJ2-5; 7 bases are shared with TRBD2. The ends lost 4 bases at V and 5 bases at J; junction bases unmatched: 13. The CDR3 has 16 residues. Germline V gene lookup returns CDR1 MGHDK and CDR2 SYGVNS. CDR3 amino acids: CASSGAGRRTVETQYF. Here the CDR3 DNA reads TGTGCCAGCAGTGGAGCGGGACGCAGGACGGTGGAGACCCAGTACTTC.

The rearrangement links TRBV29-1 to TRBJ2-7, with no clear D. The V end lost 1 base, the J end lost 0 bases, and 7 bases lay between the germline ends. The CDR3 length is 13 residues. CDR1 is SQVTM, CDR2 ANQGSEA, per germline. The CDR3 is CSVEGQSSYEQYF. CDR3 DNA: TGCAGCGTTGAAGGGCAGAGCTCCTACGAGCAGTACTTC.